The TCR beta chain described here comes from a study of blood T cell repertoires in COVID-19 (dated by TCRdb to the early 2020s). With respect to the entire study: Samples covering the acute and convalescent phases of COVID-19 were provided by collaborators in the United States, Italy and Spain. The prospective study material was composed of cDNA or gDNA derived from T cells, B-cell-depleted T cells, or PBMCs. The dataset comprised deeply sampled blood TCRbeta repertoires from subjects exposed to, actively infected with, or recovered from COVID-19. The repertoires were released in a freely available public database meant as a resource for research on the immune response to SARS-CoV-2. The samples were drawn from two sources: the first 160 participants of the ongoing ImmuneRACE study, and approximately 1,300 subjects contributed by 6 global collaborators. A de-identified subject ID, COVID-19 status, age in years and sex were almost always included in the sample metadata. Where available, HLA class I and class II types were taken from metadata supplied by the sample provider and were not determined by assay-based typing. On the study overall, not on this receptor specifically: The quantity of clinical and demographic metadata differed by source and by participant and was supplied without curation.

The germline V gene supplies CDR1 KGHSH and CDR2 LQKENI. The V and J ends are trimmed by 3 bases and 6 bases, leaving 11 bases between them. Its CDR3 holds 13 amino acids, cysteine through phenylalanine. Only the CDR3 region is kept as DNA, spanning 39 bases read in frame from base 1. TCRbeta CDR3 regions were amplified from genomic DNA using the immunoSEQ Assay, a bias-controlled multiplex PCR. Turning to the authors' computational methods: Nucleated cell counts per sample were estimated from amplification of reference gene primers within the assay. Sequence reads were collapsed and filtered to measure the absolute abundance of every unique TCRbeta CDR3 rearrangement. For each sample, productive Simpson clonality was calculated as the square root of Simpson's diversity index over productive rearrangements. The immuneACCESS repertoire file appears here via TCRdb, limited to in-frame rearrangements. These files lack a portion of the clones; in checked studies, under half of the deficit traces to unresolved V genes, and the cause of the others is not known. V and J calls and clone size are as listed in that table; D and trimming were resolved from the DNA. This sample gives some 140,000 clones in total; roughly 80% of them show up just once. Jointly, the top ten make up over 10% of the sample.

In Seattle, one collaborating source enrolled patients while the infection was active and tracked those patients longitudinally over the course of disease. Whole blood was collected in K2EDTA tubes by collaborating institutions according to the institutions' own protocols. For TCRbeta analysis, collaborators shipped samples as frozen whole blood, isolated PBMCs, or DNA extracted from either of those sample types. With regard to this clone: No antigen is known for it. No qualities accompany the bases; no much larger clone lies one base away.

What was sequenced was peripheral blood. The receptor comes from a woman aged 60-75 years with COVID-19, enrolled during active disease. The rearrangement joined TRBV18 to TRBJ1-2; a tentative D match to TRBD1 spans 6 bases. The CDR3 is CASSPGHGNGYTF. The nucleotide sequence is TGTGCCAGCTCACCGGGACACGGCAATGGCTACACCTTC.